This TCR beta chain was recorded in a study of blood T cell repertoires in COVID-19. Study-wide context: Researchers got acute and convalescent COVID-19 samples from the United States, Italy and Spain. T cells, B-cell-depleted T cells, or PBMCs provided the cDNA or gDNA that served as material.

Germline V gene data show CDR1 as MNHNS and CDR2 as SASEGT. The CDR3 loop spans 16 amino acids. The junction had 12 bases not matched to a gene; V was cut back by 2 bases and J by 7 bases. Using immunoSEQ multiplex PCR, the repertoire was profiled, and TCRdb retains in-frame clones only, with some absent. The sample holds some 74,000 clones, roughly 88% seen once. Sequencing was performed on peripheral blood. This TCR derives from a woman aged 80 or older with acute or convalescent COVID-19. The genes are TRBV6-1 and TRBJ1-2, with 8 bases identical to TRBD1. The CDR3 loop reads CASSEPTGGRLGGYTF. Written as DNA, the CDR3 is TGTGCCAGCAGTGAACCTACAGGGGGGCGTTTAGGTGGCTACACCTTC.